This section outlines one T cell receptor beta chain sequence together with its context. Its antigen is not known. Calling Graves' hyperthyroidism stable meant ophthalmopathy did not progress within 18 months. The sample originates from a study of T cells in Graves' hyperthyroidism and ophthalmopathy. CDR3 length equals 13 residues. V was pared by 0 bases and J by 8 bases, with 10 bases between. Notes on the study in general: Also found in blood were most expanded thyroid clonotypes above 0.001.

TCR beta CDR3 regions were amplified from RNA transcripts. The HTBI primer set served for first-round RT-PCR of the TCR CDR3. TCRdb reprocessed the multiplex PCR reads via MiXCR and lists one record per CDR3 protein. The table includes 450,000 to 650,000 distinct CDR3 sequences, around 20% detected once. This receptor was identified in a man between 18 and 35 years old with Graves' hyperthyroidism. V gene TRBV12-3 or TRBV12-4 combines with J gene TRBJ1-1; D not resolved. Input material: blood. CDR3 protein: CASSLARTGEAFF. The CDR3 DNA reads TGTGCCAGCAGTTTAGCGCGAACGGGAGAAGCTTTCTTT.